These T cell receptor beta chains were read from a single sample in a study of post-analysis software for immune sequencing data. Via MiXCR, TCRdb re-called the PCR reads, giving one row per CDR3 protein. The sample consists of some 370,000 distinct CDR3 sequences, about a third of them appearing once. Material: blood. The receptors shown here come from a girl aged 10 to 17 with multiple sclerosis. Both conserved end residues are part of each CDR3.

TRBJ2-7,TRBV20-1,CSASTGTPEQYF
TRBJ2-7,TRBV4-3,CASSQDKGRDVIYEQYF
TRBJ2-3,TRBV7-9,CASSLFQAGVTDTQYF
TRBJ2-3,TRBV13,CASSLGLVRDTQYF
TRBJ1-1,TRBV7-9,CASSSPGRSYGAFF
TRBJ1-2,TRBV7-9,CASSLEERFYGYTF
TRBJ1-4,TRBV4-1,CASTTTNEKLFF
TRBJ1-6,TRBV12-3/TRBV12-4,CASSYPYSPPHF
TRBJ2-7,TRBV10-3,CAISGKLAGLYEQYF
TRBJ1-1,TRBV27,CASSLSSGLGDTEAFF
TRBJ2-7,TRBV29-1,CSVEGSGEQYF
TRBJ1-5,TRBV12-3/TRBV12-4,CASSLTVDQPQHF
TRBJ2-7,TRBV3-1,CASSQQGGYEQYF
TRBJ2-7,TRBV4-2,CASSQEQGLAETRYF
TRBJ2-7,TRBV29-1,CSVAQSYEQYF
TRBJ2-7,TRBV4-1,CASSLQGAGGFEQYF
TRBJ2-2,TRBV12-5,CASGLVMGANTGELFF
TRBJ1-2,TRBV7-7,CAPRSGTPFYGYTF
TRBJ2-7,TRBV5-1,CASGGTTGVYEQYF
TRBJ2-3,TRBV12-3/TRBV12-4,CASSTGTGPQGTDTQYF
TRBJ2-5,TRBV5-8,CASSPGLVQETQYF
TRBJ1-2,TRBV20-1,CSARDLYDYTF
TRBJ2-4,TRBV2,CASTTLKNIQYF
TRBJ2-7,TRBV12-3/TRBV12-4,CASSSPLWAYEQYF
TRBJ1-5,TRBV12-3/TRBV12-4,CASSSRAVGETQPQHF
TRBJ2-3,TRBV2,CASSEIQGGTDTQYF
TRBJ2-2,TRBV6-1,CASRQGTGELFF
TRBJ2-7,TRBV12-3/TRBV12-4,CASSRSSPYEQYF
TRBJ1-2,TRBV4-1,CASSQDLGQAREGDGYTF
TRBJ1-4,TRBV6-1,CASGRDTTEKLFF
TRBJ2-1,TRBV12-3/TRBV12-4,CASSNRYQQFF
TRBJ2-3,TRBV12-3/TRBV12-4,CASTPRGSTGTQYF
NA,TRBV7-6,CASSSLSGGTYEQYF
TRBJ2-5,TRBV29-1,CSVEPLRQGGNEQYF
TRBJ2-1,TRBV6-2/TRBV6-3,CASRPEGERANEQFF
TRBJ2-1,TRBV28,CASSLPQGAYNEQFF
TRBJ1-5,TRBV2,CASSGTGGGQPQHF
TRBJ2-2,TRBV9,CASRDRGQSGELFF
TRBJ1-5,TRBV7-2,CASSFEHPYSNQPQHF
TRBJ1-6,TRBV20-1,CSARDPDRGGNSPLHF
TRBJ1-2,TRBV12-3/TRBV12-4,CASSLFGGYGYTF
TRBJ2-7,TRBV20-1,CSARTLNLEGYEQYF
TRBJ2-1,TRBV7-9,CASSSDQAYNEQFF
TRBJ1-2,TRBV29-1,CSVPQGASSYTF
TRBJ2-7,TRBV29-1,CSGGGAAYEQYF
TRBJ2-7,TRBV21-1,CAPYGLFSEQYF
TRBJ2-7,TRBV2,CASSDPHSYEQYF
TRBJ2-5,TRBV7-9,CASSPGGEETQYF
TRBJ2-6,TRBV7-9,CASSPPESGANVLTF
TRBJ2-1,TRBV10-3,CAISEFAGASYNEQFF
TRBJ2-2,TRBV2,CASSATAGVNTGELFF
TRBJ2-7,TRBV20-1,CSARSTGRENEQYF
TRBJ1-1,TRBV5-1,CASTIGPGRGGGTEAFF
TRBJ1-5,TRBV21-1,CASSKGGGQGYNQPQHF
TRBJ2-2,TRBV6-5,CASRTGVLNTGELFF
TRBJ2-3,TRBV28,CASKGGTQYF